This T cell receptor beta chain is from a study of blood T cells in healthy people across ages. A second roughly 6 to 11 cycle PCR used barcoded and J-beta primers. TCRdb fed the 5' RACE reads into MiXCR, producing one record per CDR3 protein. In the table there are 760,000 or so distinct CDR3 sequences, 20% to 25% of which are singletons. Healthy individuals of Caucasian origin from Russia, aged roughly 6 to 100, served as donors. Per individual sample, total RNA of at least 5.5 micrograms was extracted. This CDR3 is 13 amino acids long. Deletions cut 3 bases from V and 1 base from J, with 7 bases between. Germline CDR1 and CDR2: MGHDK and SYGVNS. This same sample was also taken into another study, of T cells of mothers and their children. As that report states: Study donors consisted of a few healthy Caucasian mothers and their six children. Using the M1S primer, the second PCR added sample barcodes along with 2-4 random nucleotides.

Sequencing was done on a sample of blood. This clonotype was obtained from a boy younger than 18 in good health. The chain employs TRBV25-1 and TRBJ2-7; D might be TRBD1 (5 bases). The CDR3 sequence: CASSDQGSYEQYF. Written as DNA, the CDR3 is TGTGCCAGCAGTGACCAGGGATCCTACGAGCAGTACTTC.